This TCR beta chain was recorded in a study of beta chain features in type 1 diabetes. The entirety of the isolated RNA underwent reverse transcription, so expressed TCRB transcripts were sequenced. An average of approximately 3.6 million reads was obtained for naive, central memory and regulatory T cell samples. TCRdb keeps only in-frame clones here, not all; method: immunoSEQ multiplex PCR. The table records about 250,000 clones, roughly 15% of them present only once. The germline V gene has CDR1 SEHNR and CDR2 FQNEAQ (reference sequence). Trimming took 5 bases from V and 5 from J, leaving 16 bases between them. This CDR3 is 14 amino acids long.

J is TRBJ2-7 and V is TRBV7-9, with D perhaps matching TRBD2 (6 bases). This receptor was obtained from a woman in her 40s in good health. The sample taken for sequencing was naive CD4+ T cells from blood. The CDR3 loop reads CASSRGARRDEQYF. Written as DNA, the CDR3 is TGTGCCAGCAGCAGAGGGGCGAGGAGGGACGAGCAGTACTTC.